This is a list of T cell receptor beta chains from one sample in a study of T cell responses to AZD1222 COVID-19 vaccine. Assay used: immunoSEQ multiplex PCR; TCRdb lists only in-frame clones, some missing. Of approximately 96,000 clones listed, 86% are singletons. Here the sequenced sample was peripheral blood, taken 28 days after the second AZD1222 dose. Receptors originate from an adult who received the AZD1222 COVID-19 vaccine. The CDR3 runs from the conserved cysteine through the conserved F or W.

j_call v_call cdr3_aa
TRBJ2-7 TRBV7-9 CATREAGANEQYF
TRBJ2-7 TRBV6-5 CASSIAGQASYEQYF
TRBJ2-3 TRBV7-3 CASSSGQGSDTQYF
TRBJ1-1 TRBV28 CASSLIQNTEAFF
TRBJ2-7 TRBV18 CASSTTSGRAYEQYF
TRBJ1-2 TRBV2 CASSEVPTALGAF
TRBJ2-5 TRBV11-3 CASSSGLAGVETQYF
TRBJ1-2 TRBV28 CASSQQPNYGYTF
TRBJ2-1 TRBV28 CASSFSGTRFNEQFF
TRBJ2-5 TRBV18 CASSPPSPGGTQYF
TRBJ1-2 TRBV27 CASSFSVNYGYTF
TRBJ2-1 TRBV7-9 CASSFFGGGAPNEQFF
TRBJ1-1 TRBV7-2 CASRPQWGTEAFF
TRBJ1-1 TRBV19 CASSLTGAIEAFF
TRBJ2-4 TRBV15 CATSERKNIQYF
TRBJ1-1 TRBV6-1 CASGEAHLEAFF
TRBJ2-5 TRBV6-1 CASSEPLSGVETQYF
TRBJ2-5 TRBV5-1 CASSWLGAGETQYF
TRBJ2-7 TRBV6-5 CASSYSRTANEQYF
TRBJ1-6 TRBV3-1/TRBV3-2 CASSRQTTGAYYNSPLHF
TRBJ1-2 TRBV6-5 CASSRDSNYGYTF
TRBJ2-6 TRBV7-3 CASSRGASGSGASGANVLTF
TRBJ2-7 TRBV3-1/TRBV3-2 CASSPRAGAGDYEQYF
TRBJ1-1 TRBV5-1 CASSYSLGSPGPNTEAFF
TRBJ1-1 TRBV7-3 CASSPHPTGVNTEAFF
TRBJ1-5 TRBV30 CAWGVGTPISNQPQHF
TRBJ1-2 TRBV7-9 CASSFPGARGYTF
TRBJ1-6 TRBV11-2 CASSSTGGKLPLHF
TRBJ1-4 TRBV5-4 CASSLGVGPNEKLFF
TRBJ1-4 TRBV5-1 CASSSGTFATNEKLFF
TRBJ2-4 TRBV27 CASSRGTGGANIQYF
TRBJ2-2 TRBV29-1 CSTKTGGTGELFF
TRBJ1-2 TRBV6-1 CASSEVRGRAFYGYTF
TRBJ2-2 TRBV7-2 CASSPAGQGELFF
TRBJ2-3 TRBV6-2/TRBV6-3 CASSYLTGFMDTQYF
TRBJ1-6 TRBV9 CASSVARDGTPSTNSYNSPLHF
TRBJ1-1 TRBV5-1 CASSLAGAGLQTEAFF
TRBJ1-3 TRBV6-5 CASSKLKGSDTIYF
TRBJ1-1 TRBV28 CASSAHGNRMNTEAFF
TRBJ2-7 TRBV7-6 CASSSGGHDREQYF
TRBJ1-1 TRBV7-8 CASSSGRLEHAEAFF
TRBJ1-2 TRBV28 CASSLGLYGYTF
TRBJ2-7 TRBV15 CATSSTHQSGRYF
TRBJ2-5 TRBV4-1 CASSLARPETQYF
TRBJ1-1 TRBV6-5 CASSYQGAPVTEAFF
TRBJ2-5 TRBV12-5 CASGLGQGGQETQYF
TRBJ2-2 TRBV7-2 CASSLARGTGGRIGELFF
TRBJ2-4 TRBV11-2 CASSQLAGGVIQYF
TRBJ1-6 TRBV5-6 CASSIRQGATGSPLHF
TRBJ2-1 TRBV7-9 CASSLRLAEYNEQFF
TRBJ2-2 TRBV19 CASSLLGGTTGELFF
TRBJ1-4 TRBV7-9 CASSIQVVNEKLFF
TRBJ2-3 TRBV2 CASSPGRQADTQYF